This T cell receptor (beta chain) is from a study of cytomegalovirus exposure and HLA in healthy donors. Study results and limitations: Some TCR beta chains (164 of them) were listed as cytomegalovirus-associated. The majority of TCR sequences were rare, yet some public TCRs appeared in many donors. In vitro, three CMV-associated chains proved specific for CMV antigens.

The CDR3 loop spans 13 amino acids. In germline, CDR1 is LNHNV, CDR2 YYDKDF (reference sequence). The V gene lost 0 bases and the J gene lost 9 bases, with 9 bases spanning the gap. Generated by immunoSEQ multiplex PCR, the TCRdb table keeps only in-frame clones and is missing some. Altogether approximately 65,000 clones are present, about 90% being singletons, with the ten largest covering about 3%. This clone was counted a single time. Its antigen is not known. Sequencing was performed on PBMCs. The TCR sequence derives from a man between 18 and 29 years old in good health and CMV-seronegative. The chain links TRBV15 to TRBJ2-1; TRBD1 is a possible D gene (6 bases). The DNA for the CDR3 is TGTGCCACCAGCAGAGATCTAGGGGGTGAGCAGTTCTTC. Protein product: CATSRDLGGEQFF. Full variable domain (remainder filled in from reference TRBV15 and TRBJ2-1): DAMVIQNPRYQVTQFGKPVTLSCSQTLNHNVMYWYQQKSSQAPKLLFHYYDKDFNNEADTPDNFQSRRPNTSFCFLDIRSPGLGDTAMYLCATSRDLGGEQFFGPGTRLTVL.